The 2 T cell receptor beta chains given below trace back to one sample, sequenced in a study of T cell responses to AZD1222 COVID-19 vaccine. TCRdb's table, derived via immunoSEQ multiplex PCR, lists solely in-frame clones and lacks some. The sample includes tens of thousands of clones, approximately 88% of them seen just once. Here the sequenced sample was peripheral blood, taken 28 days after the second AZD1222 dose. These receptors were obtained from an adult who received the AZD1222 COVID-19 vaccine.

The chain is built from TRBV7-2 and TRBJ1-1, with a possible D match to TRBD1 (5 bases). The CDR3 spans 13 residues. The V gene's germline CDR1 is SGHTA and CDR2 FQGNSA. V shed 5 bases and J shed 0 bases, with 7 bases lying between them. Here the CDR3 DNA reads TGTGCCAGCAGCCGGGACCTGAACACTGAAGCTTTCTTT. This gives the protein CASSRDLNTEAFF.

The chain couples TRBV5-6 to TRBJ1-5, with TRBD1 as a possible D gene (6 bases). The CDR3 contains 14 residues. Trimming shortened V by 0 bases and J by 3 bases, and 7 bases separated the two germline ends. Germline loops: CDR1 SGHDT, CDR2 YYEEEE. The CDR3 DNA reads TGTGCCAGCAGCTTGGACAGGGTCAATCAGCCCCAGCATTTT. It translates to CASSLDRVNQPQHF.